The 24 T cell receptor beta chains below come from one sample, sequenced in a study of STAT5B mutations in CD4+ large granular lymphocyte leukemia. The protocol was immunoSEQ multiplex PCR, while the TCRdb copy is restricted to in-frame clones and leaves out a portion. The top ten hold over 0.35% of the sample, which has roughly 30,000 clones, roughly 91% seen once. The specimen sequenced was CD4+ T cells from blood buffy coats. Every receptor here comes from a human donor in good health.

The rearrangement joins TRBV19 to TRBJ1-1, with 9 bases matching TRBD1. V gave up 5 bases and J gave up 4 bases; unmatched junction bases: 5. Germline CDR1 and CDR2: LNHDA and SQIVND (reference sequence). The CDR3 runs 14 residues. The CDR3 loop reads CASSPGQGATEAFF. The CDR3 nucleotides are TGTGCCAGTAGTCCGGGACAGGGAGCCACTGAAGCTTTCTTT.

This rearrangement joins TRBV28 to TRBJ2-7; 8 positions agree with TRBD2. The V gene end was trimmed by 10 bases and the J gene end by 0 bases; junction bases not matched to a gene: 2. Germline V lookup: CDR1 MDHEN, CDR2 SYDVKM. The length of the CDR3 is 12 residues. The DNA of the CDR3 is TGTGCCACGGGACTAGGCTCCTACGAGCAGTACTTC. Translated, it gives CATGLGSYEQYF. The full variable domain, its missing parts supplied by reference TRBV28 and TRBJ2-7, is DVKVTQSSRYLVKRTGEKVFLECVQDMDHENMFWYRQDPGLGLRLIYFSYDVKMKEKGDIPEGYSVSREKKERFSLILESASTNQTSMYLCATGLGSYEQYFGPGTRLTVT.

V and J are TRBV5-1 and TRBJ1-2, with 8 bases that match TRBD1. V trimming: 0 bases; J trimming: 2 bases; junction bases outside the gene matches: 0. There are 14 residues in the CDR3. Looked up from germline, CDR1 is SGHRS and CDR2 is YFSETQ. CDR3: CASSLDRGNYGYTF. The CDR3 nucleotides read TGCGCCAGCAGCTTGGACAGGGGGAACTATGGCTACACCTTC.

This chain joins TRBV15 and TRBJ2-6; D remains unclear. V gave up 2 bases and J gave up 0 bases, with 8 bases separating them. Germline V gene lookup returns CDR1 LNHNV and CDR2 YYDKDF (reference sequence). The CDR3 has 16 amino acids. The DNA of the CDR3 is TGTGCCACCAGCAGAACAGTTATCTCTGGGGCCAACGTCCTGACTTTC. Amino acids: CATSRTVISGANVLTF.

V usage is TRBV7-3 and J usage is TRBJ2-1; 12 nucleotides align to TRBD1. The V gene end was trimmed by 4 bases and the J gene end by 7 bases; junction bases not matched to a gene: 11. The CDR3 contains 17 residues. CDR1 SGHTA and CDR2 FQGTGA come from the germline V gene. The CDR3 DNA reads TGTGCCAGCAGCTCCTCCCTACCGGGACAGGGGGCGAATGAGCAGTTCTTC. It yields the protein CASSSSLPGQGANEQFF.

The chain combines TRBV28 with TRBJ1-5; a possible D gene is TRBD1 (5 bases). V was shortened by 1 base and J by 7 bases, with 11 bases between the two germline ends. This CDR3 comprises 14 residues. Germline V gene sequence: CDR1 MDHEN, CDR2 SYDVKM. The CDR3, as DNA: TGTGCCAGCAGTTTATTTGCAGGGCAGCAGCCCCAGCATTTT. Amino acid sequence: CASSLFAGQQPQHF.

This clone was counted a few times. The CDR3 coding sequence is TGTGCCAGCAGCCTAAGCCAGGGCCCAAGCTATGGCTACACCTTC. This encodes CASSLSQGPSYGYTF. V and J are TRBV14 and TRBJ1-2, with D perhaps TRBD1 (5 bases). Between the trimmed V and J ends, which lost 4 bases and 4 bases, there was a span of 16 bases. Germline V gene sequence: CDR1 SGHDN, CDR2 FVKESK. The CDR3 is 15 residues long.

J is TRBJ1-2 and V is TRBV7-2; no firm D call. Germline V gives CDR1 SGHTA, CDR2 FQGNSA. CDR3 size: 14 residues. The V end was cut by 5 bases, the J end by 0 bases, with 10 bases between. CDR3 region: CASSPGVSNYGYTF. The CDR3 DNA reads as TGTGCCAGCAGCCCCGGGGTCTCTAACTATGGCTACACCTTC.

The chain employs TRBV12-5 and TRBJ2-1; TRBD2 agrees at 11 bases. V shed 0 bases and J 10 bases; nucleotides not matched to a gene: 8. Germline loops: CDR1 LGHNT, CDR2 FRNRAP. This CDR3 spans 16 amino acids. The CDR3 DNA follows: TGTGCTAGTGGTTTGGTACTTAGCGGGAGGGCGGGGGAGCAGTTCTTC. Translating it yields CASGLVLSGRAGEQFF.

The chain has TRBV28 and TRBJ1-1; tentative D call: TRBD1 (6 bases). The CDR3 is made up of 13 amino acids. V lost 11 bases and J lost 3, with 16 bases in between. Germline CDR1 reads MDHEN; CDR2 reads SYDVKM. CDR3 bases: TGTGCCTCGAGGGGGGTAGGGGACACTGAAGCTTTCTTT. Translating it yields CASRGVGDTEAFF.

V and J are TRBV5-4 and TRBJ2-2; possible D gene TRBD1, 6 bases. The germline V gene encodes CDR1 SGHNT and CDR2 YYREEE (reference sequence). Between the trimmed V and J ends, which lost 2 bases and 1 base, there was a span of 9 bases. The CDR3 consists of 15 residues. DNA of the CDR3: TGTGCCAGCAGCTTCGACAGGTGGAACACCGGGGAGCTGTTTTTT. Protein product: CASSFDRWNTGELFF.

The chain has TRBV9 and TRBJ2-3; the match to TRBD1 covers 8 bases. Losses at the gene ends were 4 bases for V and 2 bases for J; bases not matched to a gene: 9. CDR3 length equals 16 residues. CDR1 is SGDLS, CDR2 YYNGEE, per germline. The CDR3 nucleotides read TGTGCCAGCAGCCAGGGGGCGAGTGCCCTCACAGATACGCAGTATTTT. Amino acid sequence: CASSQGASALTDTQYF.

V gene TRBV6-5 combines with J gene TRBJ2-1; 7 bases are a match to TRBD2. The J segment lost 1 base and the V segment lost 5 bases, leaving 5 bases of the junction unmatched. The CDR3 has 15 amino acids. Per the germline V gene, CDR1 is MNHEY and CDR2 is SVGAGI. The CDR3 here is CASSRAGVSYNEQFF. The CDR3 nucleotides read TGTGCCAGCAGTAGGGCGGGAGTTTCCTACAATGAGCAGTTCTTC.

The J gene is TRBJ2-7, the V gene TRBV5-1; a weak D match, TRBD1 (5 bases). The CDR3 contains 15 residues. Germline CDR1 reads SGHRS; CDR2 reads YFSETQ. The V end lost 2 bases, the J end lost 3 bases, and 15 bases lay between the germline ends. DNA for the CDR3: TGCGCCAGCAGCTTTTTACCGGACATCAACTACGAGCAGTACTTC. This sequence encodes CASSFLPDINYEQYF.

This chain links TRBV28 with TRBJ2-1, with TRBD2 identical over 8 bases. The CDR3 runs to 16 residues. Per the germline V gene, CDR1 is MDHEN and CDR2 is SYDVKM. V was pared by 4 bases and J by 7 bases, with 12 bases of the junction left unmatched. CDR3 sequence reads: CASSSSRRGARNEQFF. CDR3 coding DNA: TGTGCCAGCAGTTCCTCCCGGCGGGGGGCTAGGAATGAGCAGTTCTTC.

The chain employs TRBV9 and TRBJ2-3; D not resolved. The CDR3 spans 18 residues. Trimming took 0 bases from V and 1 from J, leaving 18 bases between them. CDR1 SGDLS and CDR2 YYNGEE come from the germline V gene. DNA of the CDR3: TGTGCCAGCAGCGTAGGGGCCTACCCGACCGGGCGCACAGATACGCAGTATTTT. This encodes CASSVGAYPTGRTDTQYF.

The chain uses TRBV5-4 and TRBJ2-1, with D perhaps TRBD1 or TRBD2 (5 bases each). Germline assignment: CDR1 SGHNT and CDR2 YYREEE (reference sequence). V was clipped by 1 base and J by 0 bases, with 8 bases between them. This CDR3 is built from 15 residues. Here the CDR3 DNA reads TGTGCCAGCAGCTTGTATGGGACCTCCTACAATGAGCAGTTCTTC. As protein: CASSLYGTSYNEQFF.

The V call is TRBV6-4, the J call TRBJ1-1; no reliable D call. The CDR3 totals 15 residues. Per the germline V gene, CDR1 is MRHNA and CDR2 is SNTAGT. Trimming left V 10 bases short and J 3 bases short, with 21 bases between. In DNA, the CDR3 is TGTGCCACTCGCCGACCCCACAGCACGGACACTGAAGCTTTCTTT. This codes for CATRRPHSTDTEAFF.

The rearrangement links TRBV21-1 to TRBJ1-5. TRBV21-1 is listed as a pseudogene. The CDR3 totals 15 residues. The CDR3 protein is CASSKGQSSNQPQHF. The CDR3 DNA follows: TGTGCCAGCAGCAAAGGGCAGAGTAGCAATCAGCCCCAGCATTTT.

The chain carries TRBV18 and TRBJ2-2; either TRBD1 or TRBD2 may fit D (5 bases each). Trimming removed 0 bases at V and 3 bases at J, with 14 bases between. The CDR3 has 17 residues. In germline, CDR1 is KGHSH, CDR2 LQKENI. The chain's CDR3 is CASSPPRGVRDTGELFF. Here the CDR3 DNA reads TGTGCCAGCTCACCACCGAGAGGGGTGCGTGACACCGGGGAGCTGTTTTTT.

The sample holds a few counts of this clone. V and J are TRBV5-4 and TRBJ1-2; no firm D call. The CDR3 consists of 13 residues. The V gene lost 2 bases and the J gene lost 4 bases, with 9 bases spanning the gap. Germline V gene data show CDR1 as SGHNT and CDR2 as YYREEE (reference sequence). CDR3 sequence: CASSFGESYGYTF. The CDR3 DNA sequence: TGTGCCAGCAGCTTCGGGGAGAGCTATGGCTACACCTTC.

The chain recombines TRBV11-2 with TRBJ1-6; possibly TRBD1 for D (6 bases). Germline V gene data show CDR1 as SGHAT and CDR2 as FQNNGV. This CDR3 is 16 amino acids long. The V end was cut by 5 bases, the J end by 7 bases, with 18 bases between. CDR3 nucleotide sequence: TGTGCCAGCAGCCCCCAGGGAGGGGGACCCAATTCACCCCTCCACTTT. Amino acids: CASSPQGGGPNSPLHF.

The V and J genes are TRBV6-1 and TRBJ1-2; D possibly corresponds to TRBD1 (5 bases). From germline, CDR1 is MNHNS and CDR2 SASEGT. The CDR3 spans 14 residues. V lost 2 bases, J lost 3 bases, and 10 bases lay in between. CDR3 in DNA: TGTGCCAGCAGTGAATCCAGGGACCACTATGGCTACACCTTC. Encoded protein: CASSESRDHYGYTF.

V gene TRBV18 combines with J gene TRBJ2-6, with D uncertain. Germline V lookup: CDR1 KGHSH, CDR2 LQKENI. The CDR3 runs 16 residues. V was pared by 5 bases and J by 0 bases, with 11 bases between. CDR3 DNA sequence: TGTGCCAGCTCATACGATCGGGCCTCTGGGGCCAACGTCCTGACTTTC. As protein: CASSYDRASGANVLTF.